This entry lists 16 T cell receptor beta chains sequenced from one sample in a study of blood T cell repertoires in COVID-19. Data came from immunoSEQ multiplex PCR; TCRdb stores just in-frame clones and leaves some out. Of roughly 200,000 clones listed, less than 80% are singletons. The sample consisted of peripheral blood. The receptors shown here come from a man aged 45-60 years who had recovered from COVID-19.

The chain has TRBV5-1 and TRBJ2-7; D is uncertain. Germline V gene lookup returns CDR1 SGHRS and CDR2 YFSETQ. The length of the CDR3 is 14 residues. Trimming left V 0 bases short and J 6 bases short, with 13 bases between. Written as DNA, the CDR3 is TGCGCCAGCAGCTTGGCCAAGGCGCCGGGCGAGCAGTACTTC. Protein product: CASSLAKAPGEQYF.

This CDR3 reads CASSPEGKLEIGEQFF. CDR3 DNA: TGTGCCAGCAGCCCCGAAGGAAAGCTAGAGATTGGTGAGCAGTTCTTC. The rearrangement links TRBV7-3 to TRBJ2-1; D not certain. CDR3 length: 16 amino acids. CDR1 is SGHTA, CDR2 FQGTGA, per germline. V was clipped by 5 bases and J by 9 bases, with 23 bases between them.

The chain combines TRBV5-1 with TRBJ1-1; 7 positions agree with TRBD1. The CDR3 length is 15 residues. V shed 5 bases, J shed 1 base, and the junction held 8 bases outside the gene matches. Germline V gene lookup returns CDR1 SGHRS and CDR2 YFSETQ. The chain's CDR3 is CASRIGGQTNTEAFF. The CDR3 DNA reads as TGCGCCAGCAGGATCGGGGGACAGACGAACACTGAAGCTTTCTTT.

V is TRBV19 and J is TRBJ1-4; 7 bases are shared with TRBD1. Germline assignment: CDR1 LNHDA and CDR2 SQIVND (reference sequence). V shed 5 bases, J shed 7 bases, and the junction held 7 bases outside the gene matches. This CDR3 has 14 residues. Written as DNA, the CDR3 is TGTGCCAGTAGTCCGAGACAGGGCGGTGAAAAACTGTTTTTT. Translated: CASSPRQGGEKLFF. The whole variable domain, remainder taken from reference TRBV19 and TRBJ1-4, is DGGITQSPKYLFRKEGQNVTLSCEQNLNHDAMYWYRQDPGQGLRLIYYSQIVNDFQKGDIAEGYSVSREKKESFPLTVTSAQKNPTAFYLCASSPRQGGEKLFFGSGTQLSVL.

This clone was seen a single time. This chain joins TRBV7-9 and TRBJ2-7, with 12 bases matching TRBD2. Per the germline V gene, CDR1 is SEHNR and CDR2 is FQNEAQ (reference sequence). The CDR3 totals 14 residues. The V gene end was trimmed by 8 bases and the J gene end by 2 bases; junction bases not matched to a gene: 4. The chain's CDR3 is CASGRLAGAYEQYF. The CDR3 nucleotides are TGTGCCAGCGGACGACTAGCGGGAGCCTACGAGCAGTACTTC.

This clone was recorded many times. V and J are TRBV29-1 and TRBJ1-1; D perhaps matches TRBD1 (5 bases). Germline loops: CDR1 SQVTM, CDR2 ANQGSEA. V was clipped by 6 bases and J by 7 bases, with 15 bases between them. The length of the CDR3 is 12 residues. This CDR3 reads CSVDTQGFEAFF. Written as DNA, the CDR3 is TGCAGCGTCGACACCCAGGGCTTTGAAGCTTTCTTT.

This clone was seen a single time. The rearrangement links TRBV12-3 or TRBV12-4 to TRBJ2-1; D is perhaps TRBD1 (5 bases). The CDR3 has 13 amino acids. Between the trimmed V and J ends, which lost 9 bases and 8 bases, there was a span of 17 bases. The CDR3 nucleotides read TGTGCCAGTGGGGCCAAACGTATCGATGAGCAGTTCTTC. Residues: CASGAKRIDEQFF.

This clone was counted a few times. The V and J genes are TRBV25-1 and TRBJ1-1, with TRBD1 as a possible D gene (5 bases). The germline V gene has CDR1 MGHDK and CDR2 SYGVNS. Trimming stripped 3 bases from V and 8 bases from J, with 13 bases between. The CDR3 has 13 amino acids. The CDR3 is CASSDPWGREAFF. CDR3 bases: TGTGCCAGCAGTGATCCCTGGGGCAGAGAAGCTTTCTTT.

The genes are TRBV6-4 and TRBJ2-2, with TRBD2 matching 9 bases. Germline CDR1 is MRHNA and CDR2 is SNTAGT. Unmatched junction bases numbered 1, after V lost 3 bases and J lost 5 bases. This CDR3 has 14 amino acids. CDR3 loop: CASSEGLATGELFF. Here the CDR3 DNA reads TGTGCCAGCAGTGAGGGACTAGCTACCGGGGAGCTGTTTTTT.

The J gene is TRBJ2-7, the V gene TRBV28; tentative D call: TRBD1 (6 bases). V was shortened by 7 bases and J by 3 bases, with 10 bases between the two germline ends. Germline-derived CDR1 and CDR2 are MDHEN and SYDVKM. CDR3 size: 12 residues. CDR3 in DNA: TGTGCCAGCATGACAGGTCTCTACGAGCAGTACTTC. It is translated as CASMTGLYEQYF.

The V gene is TRBV6-1, the J gene TRBJ1-1, with TRBD1 identical over 9 bases. V trimming: 2 bases; J trimming: 13 bases; junction bases outside the gene matches: 8. This CDR3 spans 13 amino acids. The V gene's germline CDR1 is MNHNS and CDR2 SASEGT. The CDR3 is CASSEPGTGKIFF. The CDR3 coding sequence is TGTGCCAGCAGTGAACCCGGGACAGGGAAAATTTTCTTT.

The V gene is TRBV2, the J gene TRBJ1-6; 7 nucleotides match TRBD1. Germline V gene data show CDR1 as SNHLY and CDR2 as FYNNEI. V lost 5 bases and J lost 0; bases outside the gene matches: 13. This CDR3 is built from 19 residues. The CDR3 DNA reads as TGTGCCAGCAGTCCACCCGGGACAGCGAGAAGCTCCTATAATTCACCCCTCCACTTT. Protein product: CASSPPGTARSSYNSPLHF. Full variable domain (rest looked up from reference TRBV2 and TRBJ1-6): EPEVTQTPSHQVTQMGQEVILRCVPISNHLYFYWYRQILGQKVEFLVSFYNNEISEKSEIFDDQFSVERPDGSNFTLKIRSTKLEDSAMYFCASSPPGTARSSYNSPLHFGNGTRLTVT.

The chain links TRBV7-9 to TRBJ2-1, with 9 bases fitting TRBD1. Losses at the gene ends were 1 base for V and 5 bases for J; bases not matched to a gene: 3. The CDR3 extends over 15 amino acids. CDR1 SEHNR and CDR2 FQNEAQ come from the germline V gene (reference sequence). In DNA, the CDR3 is TGTGCCAGCAGCTTAGGGACAGGGGAAAACAATGAGCAGTTCTTC. Translating it yields CASSLGTGENNEQFF.

This chain joins TRBV7-2 and TRBJ2-7; TRBD1 matches 8 bases. Losses at the gene ends were 4 bases for V and 2 bases for J; bases not matched to a gene: 10. Germline CDR1 and CDR2: SGHTA and FQGNSA. This CDR3 spans 16 amino acids. The CDR3 bases are TGTGCCAGCAGCTCACCCCCGGACAGGGCAACCTACGAGCAGTACTTC. Translating gives CASSSPPDRATYEQYF. The whole variable domain, filled in from reference TRBV7-2 and TRBJ2-7, reads GAGVSQSPSNKVTEKGKDVELRCDPISGHTALYWYRQSLGQGLEFLIYFQGNSAPDKSGLPSDRFSAERTGGSVSTLTIQRTQQEDSAVYLCASSSPPDRATYEQYFGPGTRLTVT.

The rearrangement links TRBV6-6 to TRBJ2-4; D gene ambiguous. V was trimmed by 5 bases and J by 13 bases, leaving 15 bases between them. The CDR3 totals 12 residues. In germline, CDR1 is MNHNY, CDR2 SVGAGI (reference sequence). The CDR3 here is CASSGTEELQYF. The CDR3 DNA reads TGTGCCAGCAGTGGAACCGAAGAACTACAGTACTTC.

The chain links TRBV2 to TRBJ2-2, with D perhaps matching TRBD2 (5 bases). CDR1 is SNHLY and CDR2 is FYNNEI in the germline V gene. The CDR3 contains 14 residues. Deletions cut 3 bases from V and 3 bases from J, with 8 bases between. The CDR3 DNA sequence: TGTGCCAGCAGTGAGGAGAGGGACACCGGGGAGCTGTTTTTT. Translated: CASSEERDTGELFF.